The rows below give T cell receptor beta chains drawn from one sample of a study of blood T cell repertoires in COVID-19. Method: immunoSEQ multiplex PCR; TCRdb's copy keeps in-frame clones and lacks some. The sample records about 400,000 clones, more than 75% being singletons. Sequencing was done on a sample of PBMCs or T cells enriched from blood (not recorded which). These receptor sequences come from a woman in her forties or fifties who had recovered from COVID-19. CDR3s include the opening cysteine and the closing phenylalanine or tryptophan. D genes are given only for firm matches. Some rows mark clone size as missing; the rest say once, few, many or name a class of expanded clone.

>TRBJ1-5|TRBV27|-|-
TGTGCCAGCAGTCACAGTAATCAGCCCCAGCATTTT
CASSHSNQPQHF
>TRBJ1-3|TRBV4-1|TRBD1|-
TGCGCCAGCAGCCAAGAGACAGGGCCTGGAAACACCATATATTTT
CASSQETGPGNTIYF
>TRBJ1-5|TRBV2|-|-
TGTGCCAGCAGTGAAGGCACAGGAAGTTACCAGCCCCAGCATTTT
CASSEGTGSYQPQHF
>TRBJ2-7|TRBV6-5|-|-
TGTGCCAGCAGATCACCGGGAGAGCAGTACTTC
CASRSPGEQYF
>TRBJ1-5|TRBV23-1|TRBD1|-
TGCGCCAGCAGTCACCTTTATCCCGGACAGGGGGCGAACGCCCTCAATCAGCCCCAGCATTTT
CASSHLYPGQGANALNQPQHF
>TRBJ1-1|TRBV29-1|-|many
TGCAGCGTTGGAGAGGGAGCGACTGAAGCTTTCTTT
CSVGEGATEAFF
>TRBJ2-7|TRBV20-1|TRBD2|-
TGCAGTGCTAGTTCTTTTGCGGCTAGCGGAACCTACGAGCAGTACTTC
CSASSFAASGTYEQYF
>TRBJ2-1|TRBV6-4|TRBD2|-
TGTGCCAGCAGTGACTCCGGGACTAGCGGAGGCCCAAATGAGCAGTTCTTC
CASSDSGTSGGPNEQFF
>TRBJ1-5|TRBV28|-|-
TGTGCCAGCAGTTTAGGGGGCCTTCAGCCCCAGCATTTT
CASSLGGLQPQHF
>TRBJ2-1|TRBV21-1|-|-
TGTGCCAGCAGCGTCCGGGACAGGGATTCCATTTTGCACAATGAGCAGTTCTTC
CASSVRDRDSILHNEQFF
>TRBJ2-3|TRBV6-1|TRBD2|-
TGTGCCAGCAGTGATGGGACTACAAGGGCAGATACGCAGTATTTT
CASSDGTTRADTQYF
>TRBJ1-3|TRBV27|-|-
TGTGCCAGCAGTGCTTCGTTCCGCGGAGTCGGAAACACCATATATTTT
CASSASFRGVGNTIYF
>TRBJ2-1|TRBV15|-|once
TGTGCCACCAGCAGAGATCGGGGGGCGAACCCCCTCTACAATGAGCAGTTCTTC
CATSRDRGANPLYNEQFF
>TRBJ1-1|TRBV2|TRBD1|once
TGTGCCAGCAGACCCCGGGACAGGGGTTCGACTGAAGCTTTCTTT
CASRPRDRGSTEAFF
>TRBJ2-2|TRBV28|TRBD2|-
TGTGCCAGCAGTCCGCTGCGGGCTAGCGGGGGGAAGGACACCGGGGAGCTGTTTTTT
CASSPLRASGGKDTGELFF
>TRBJ1-5|TRBV30|-|-
TGTGCCTTACAGGGAGACAGCAATCAGCCCCAGCATTTT
CALQGDSNQPQHF
>TRBJ2-7|TRBV7-2|-|-
TGTGCCAGCACCCTAAGGGCAGGGGCCTACGAGCAGTACTTC
CASTLRAGAYEQYF
>TRBJ1-3|TRBV19|-|-
TGTGCCACCGCAAAGCCAGGGCGAGAAGTGAGAAACACCATATATTTT
CATAKPGREVRNTIYF
>TRBJ1-4|TRBV2|-|-
TGTGCCAGCAGTGGAGCAGCAGGGACTAATGAAAAACTGTTTTTT
CASSGAAGTNEKLFF
>TRBJ2-2|TRBV19|TRBD1|-
TGTGCCAGTAAGGAGACAGGGATGAACACCGGGGAGCTGTTTTTT
CASKETGMNTGELFF
>TRBJ2-7|TRBV6-5|TRBD1|once
TGTGCCAGCAGTTACTCCGGGACAGGGAACGAGCAGTACTTC
CASSYSGTGNEQYF
>TRBJ1-6|TRBV30|TRBD1|-
TGTGCCTCCGGGACAGGGGCTTGGTCCCTCCACTTT
CASGTGAWSLHF
>TRBJ2-7|TRBV30|-|few
TGTGCCTGGGGGGACAACGAGCAGTACTTC
CAWGDNEQYF
>TRBJ2-3|TRBV7-8|-|once
TGTGCCAGCAGCCTACAGGGCTATACGCAGTATTTT
CASSLQGYTQYF
>TRBJ2-2|TRBV3-1/TRBV3-2|TRBD2|-
TGTGCCAGCAGCCTATCTTCTAGCGGGGGGGCCAGGAACACCGGGGAGCTGTTTTTT
CASSLSSSGGARNTGELFF
>TRBJ1-1|TRBV27|-|-
TGTGCCAGCAGTCCCAGGGCAATGAACACTGAAGCTTTCTTT
CASSPRAMNTEAFF
>TRBJ1-5|TRBV4-3|-|-
TGCGCCAGCAGCCAAAACACAGGGACGGGTCAGCCCCAGCATTTT
CASSQNTGTGQPQHF
>TRBJ1-2|TRBV2|-|-
TGTGCCAGCAGTGATACAGAATATGGCTACACCTTC
CASSDTEYGYTF
>TRBJ1-2|TRBV3-1/TRBV3-2|-|-
TGTGCCAGCAGCCCAAACTCCTTCGGCTACACCTTC
CASSPNSFGYTF
>TRBJ2-5|TRBV5-1|TRBD1|once
TGCGCCAGCAGCCTCTCGGACAGGTCGGAGACCCAGTACTTC
CASSLSDRSETQYF
>TRBJ1-1|TRBV5-4|-|-
TGTGCCAGCAGCACGGCGGTTGGCCGCCCGGGCACTGAAGCTTTCTTT
CASSTAVGRPGTEAFF
>TRBJ1-6|TRBV2|-|-
TGTGCCAGCAGGACTAAGGCCGGGCCTAATTCACCCCTCCACTTT
CASRTKAGPNSPLHF
>TRBJ1-2|TRBV7-9|TRBD1|-
TGTGCCAGCAGCTTATGGAAGACAGGGGACTATGGCTACACCTTC
CASSLWKTGDYGYTF
>TRBJ1-6|TRBV7-6|-|-
TGTGCCAGCAGCTTAGTCAGGGGCGGTGATAATTCACCCCTCCACTTT
CASSLVRGGDNSPLHF
>TRBJ2-7|TRBV5-4|-|few
TGTGCCAGCAGCTTGGACAAATACGAGCAGTACTTC
CASSLDKYEQYF
>TRBJ2-1|TRBV19|TRBD1|-
TGTGCCAGTAGTAGGGACAGGGGGTTATGGAATGAGCAGTTCTTC
CASSRDRGLWNEQFF
>TRBJ2-2|TRBV4-2|-|-
TGTGCCAGCAGTCCGACTTTTGGTGCCGGGGAGCTGTTTTTT
CASSPTFGAGELFF
>TRBJ2-3|TRBV6-5|TRBD2|-
TGTGCCAGCAGTACCGCGGGACTACTCACAGATACGCAGTATTTT
CASSTAGLLTDTQYF
>TRBJ2-2|TRBV6-2/TRBV6-3|TRBD2|-
TGTGCCAGCAGTTACACGGGGGGGCGACCCGGGGAGCTGTTTTTT
CASSYTGGRPGELFF
>TRBJ1-4|TRBV19|TRBD1|-
TGTGCCAGTAGTCGACCGGGACAGGGTCGGGAAAAACTGTTTTTT
CASSRPGQGREKLFF
>TRBJ1-1|TRBV15|-|-
TGTGCCACCAGCGAACCCGGGACACCGAACACTGAAGCTTTCTTT
CATSEPGTPNTEAFF
>TRBJ2-2|TRBV24-1|-|-
TGTGCCACCAGTGATTCGAGACAGCTTTTCGGGGAGCTGTTTTTT
CATSDSRQLFGELFF
>TRBJ2-5|TRBV27|TRBD1|-
TGTGCCAGCAGCCGATCACAGGGGAGTTTTGAGACCCAGTACTTC
CASSRSQGSFETQYF
>TRBJ2-7|TRBV6-5|-|-
TGTGCCAGCAGTTACGGCAGGGTTCGGTCCTACGAGCAGTACTTC
CASSYGRVRSYEQYF
>TRBJ1-2|TRBV2|-|few
TGTGCCAGCAGTGAAGGGGCCGCTGGAAACTATGGCTACACCTTC
CASSEGAAGNYGYTF
>TRBJ1-2|TRBV4-3|TRBD1|few
TGCGCCAGCAGCCAAGTATCTTCAGGGGGCGCTGGCTATGGCTACACCTTC
CASSQVSSGGAGYGYTF
>TRBJ1-1|TRBV3-1/TRBV3-2|TRBD1|-
TGTGCCAGCAGCCGAGACGCGACAGGGACTGAAGCTTTCTTT
CASSRDATGTEAFF
>TRBJ1-4|TRBV4-3|TRBD1|-
TGCGCCAGCAGCCAGGGGACAGGGGTTAATGAAAAACTGTTTTTT
CASSQGTGVNEKLFF
>TRBJ1-1|TRBV9|-|-
TGTGCCAGCAGCGTAGATCAGGGTCAAACGCCAGCTTTCTTT
CASSVDQGQTPAFF
>TRBJ2-3|TRBV9|-|-
TGTGCCAGCAGCGTAGGAGGTAATACCTACGCAGATACGCAGTATTTT
CASSVGGNTYADTQYF
>TRBJ1-3|TRBV7-2|-|-
TGTGCCAGCAGCCCTCACAGGCAGAGCTGGGGAAACACCATATATTTT
CASSPHRQSWGNTIYF
>TRBJ1-2|TRBV5-5|TRBD1|-
TGTGCCAGCAGCCCGGGACAGGGGGCGATCCAACTCCGACCCCGCTATGGCTACACCTTC
CASSPGQGAIQLRPRYGYTF
>TRBJ2-7|TRBV4-1|TRBD1|-
TGCGCCAGCAGCCGAACCCCGTTAAACAGGGGCCATTACGAGCAGTACTTC
CASSRTPLNRGHYEQYF